This is a list of T cell receptor beta chains from one sample in a study of cytomegalovirus exposure and HLA in healthy donors. Repertoires were generated with immunoSEQ multiplex PCR, while TCRdb's copy carries only in-frame clones and drops some. The table lists more than 150,000 clones, 80% of them singletons. The sequencing sample was made of PBMCs. Receptor source: a girl aged 5-17 years in good health and CMV-seropositive. The CDR3 runs from the conserved cysteine through the conserved F or W. The order of the fields is V gene, D gene, clone size, J gene, CDR3 DNA, CDR3 protein. The D gene is left open where the match is weak. Clone size is shown for a subset of rows, as once, few, many or a class of expanded clone.

>TRBV7-9|TRBD1|.|TRBJ1-1
TGTGCCAGCAGCTTAGCGGGACAGGGGGCCACTGAAGCTTTCTTT
CASSLAGQGATEAFF
>TRBV2|TRBD1|once|TRBJ1-5
TGTGCCAGCAGCCTCGGACAGGGATTGATTCCCCAGCATTTT
CASSLGQGLIPQHF
>TRBV30|.|.|TRBJ1-2
TGTGCCTGGAGTCCCCGGGAGGGATATGGCTACACCTTC
CAWSPREGYGYTF
>TRBV5-4|.|.|TRBJ1-1
TGTGCCAGCAGGCTAATGGTGAACACTGAAGCTTTCTTT
CASRLMVNTEAFF
>TRBV5-3|TRBD1|few|TRBJ1-2
TGTGCCAGAAACGCGACAGGGGCCTATGGCTACACCTTC
CARNATGAYGYTF
>TRBV4-1|.|.|TRBJ1-1
TGCGCCAGCAGCCAATGGGGGGACGCTGAAGCTTTCTTT
CASSQWGDAEAFF
>TRBV7-2|TRBD2|.|TRBJ2-3
TGTGCCAGCAGCCGGCGGGAGGGCCGTACAGATACGCAGTATTTT
CASSRREGRTDTQYF
>TRBV5-6|TRBD1|.|TRBJ2-2
TGTGCCAGCAGCGGGGGACAGGGGAACACCGGGGAGCTGTTTTTT
CASSGGQGNTGELFF
>TRBV6-1|TRBD1|few|TRBJ2-7
TGTGCCAGCTATAAACAGGGGGCGTCTGAGCAGTACTTC
CASYKQGASEQYF
>TRBV28|.|.|TRBJ1-5
TGTGCCAGCACCACAGTCCGCTTCGGCAATCAGCCCCAGCATTTT
CASTTVRFGNQPQHF
>TRBV15|.|.|TRBJ2-7
TGTGCCACCAGCAGAGGAGGAGATCGGGGCTACGAGCAGTACTTC
CATSRGGDRGYEQYF
>TRBV9|.|.|TRBJ2-1
TGTGCCAGCAGCGTAGGTCGCGGGGCTACGGGGAAGAAAGAGCAGTTCTTC
CASSVGRGATGKKEQFF
>TRBV6-5|.|few|TRBJ1-1
TGTGCCAGCAGTTACGTTACTTCAACCCTGAAGACTGAAGCTTTCTTT
CASSYVTSTLKTEAFF
>TRBV5-1|TRBD1|few|TRBJ2-1
TGCGCCAGCAGCTTGGAAGGGACAGGGGCACCCAATGAGCAGTTCTTC
CASSLEGTGAPNEQFF
>TRBV6-5|TRBD1|.|TRBJ2-7
TGTGCCAGCAGTAGATCCGGGACAGAGCCGGGCGAGCAGTACTTC
CASSRSGTEPGEQYF
>TRBV5-4|TRBD2|.|TRBJ2-3
TGTGCCAGCAGTCTTATGACTAGCGGAAGCACAGATACGCAGTATTTT
CASSLMTSGSTDTQYF
>TRBV18|.|.|TRBJ1-5
TGTGCCAGCTCCCCGGCAGGGTTAGACCAGCCCCAGCATTTT
CASSPAGLDQPQHF
>TRBV15|TRBD1|.|TRBJ2-2
TGTGCCACCAGCAGAGATAAGACAGGGCCGCGTTTCGGGGAGCTGTTTTTT
CATSRDKTGPRFGELFF
>TRBV19|.|.|TRBJ2-1
TGTGCCAGTAAAGAGGGAGGGGGTTACAATGAGCAGTTCTTC
CASKEGGGYNEQFF
>TRBV7-6|.|.|TRBJ2-1
TGTGCCAGCAGCTTAGAGGCTAGCCGCACCTACAATGAGCAGTTCTTC
CASSLEASRTYNEQFF
>TRBV11-2|.|.|TRBJ2-1
TGTGCCAGCAGCGAAACCGACTTAGGCTCCTACAATGAGCAGTTCTTC
CASSETDLGSYNEQFF
>TRBV5-8|.|few|TRBJ2-5
TGTGCCAGCAGCCCCAAGGGAGAAGAGACCCAGTACTTC
CASSPKGEETQYF
>TRBV5-6|.|few|TRBJ1-1
TGTGCCAGCAGCTCCATTGGGACTGAGGGGTCGGAAGCTTTCTTT
CASSSIGTEGSEAFF
>TRBV11-3|.|.|TRBJ2-3
TGTGCCAGCAGCCCCGGCGTAGGGGGAAGCACAGATACGCAGTATTTT
CASSPGVGGSTDTQYF
>TRBV29-1|TRBD1|.|TRBJ2-1
TGCAGCGTTGAATTCGGGACAGGGGAAGATAATGAGCAGTTCTTC
CSVEFGTGEDNEQFF
>TRBV5-1|.|.|TRBJ2-5
TGCGCCAGCAGCTTAGAGGGGGAAGAGACCCCCCAGTACTTC
CASSLEGEETPQYF
>TRBV4-1|TRBD2|.|TRBJ2-1
TGCGCCAGCAGCCAAGATATAGGCGGGAGCTGGAATGAGCAGTTCTTC
CASSQDIGGSWNEQFF
>TRBV9|.|.|TRBJ2-2
TGTGCCAGCAGCGTAGGGGGACTTAACACCGGGGAGCTGTTTTTT
CASSVGGLNTGELFF
>TRBV5-1|.|.|TRBJ1-1
TGCGCCAGCAGACAGTCGGGGGGGTCCAGAAAGAACACTGAAGCTTTCTTT
CASRQSGGSRKNTEAFF
>TRBV29-1|TRBD1|.|TRBJ1-1
TGCAGCGTTACCGGGATACCAGGGGGCGCAGTGAACACTGAAGCTTTCTTT
CSVTGIPGGAVNTEAFF
>TRBV18|TRBD1|.|TRBJ1-1
TGTGCCAGCTTGCCGGGACAGGGGTTTGAAGCTTTCTTT
CASLPGQGFEAFF
>TRBV18|.|.|TRBJ1-1
TGTGCCAGCTCACCGAATACAGGGATGAACACTGAAGCTTTCTTT
CASSPNTGMNTEAFF
>TRBV29-1|.|.|TRBJ2-7
TGCAGCGTTGTCTTGCAACGAAGCTCCTACGAGCAGTACTTC
CSVVLQRSSYEQYF
>TRBV7-9|TRBD2|.|TRBJ2-2
TGTGCCAGCAGCTTAAGACTAGCGGGAGAAGCCGGGGAGCTGTTTTTT
CASSLRLAGEAGELFF
>TRBV19|.|.|TRBJ2-5
TGTGCCAGTAATATGGCAGGAAAAGAGACCCAGTACTTC
CASNMAGKETQYF